This TCR beta chain was captured in a study of PD-L1 blockade in urothelial cancer. About the research overall: Prior chemotherapy in patients spanned 0 to 3 regimens.

The table came from immunoSEQ multiplex PCR; TCRdb's copy has only in-frame clones and leaves some out. The sample holds about 47,000 clones, 80% to 85% seen once. Time point noted: pretreatment peripheral blood. The V segment lost 5 bases and the J segment 9 bases; nucleotides outside the gene matches: 9. This CDR3 has 15 amino acids. Germline V lookup: CDR1 MNHEY, CDR2 SMNVEV (reference sequence). The sample in question was PBMCs, obtained around atezolizumab (anti-PD-L1) treatment. This TCR was recovered from a man aged 45-60 years with urothelial cancer. The gene calls are TRBV27 and TRBJ2-1; 11 nucleotides agree with TRBD2. DNA for the CDR3: TGTGCCAGCAGTATCACTAGCGGGAGAGTGGGTGAGCAGTTCTTC. This sequence encodes CASSITSGRVGEQFF.